A selection of T cell receptor beta chains follows, all from one sample in a study of blood T cell repertoires in COVID-19. Clones were sequenced by immunoSEQ multiplex PCR, and TCRdb holds only the in-frame ones, with some missing. The sample yields around 50,000 clones, approximately 82% seen once. What was sequenced was peripheral blood. Receptors originate from a woman of 80 years or more with acute or convalescent COVID-19. The CDR3 runs from the conserved cysteine through the conserved F or W. D genes are given only for firm matches. The listing skips clone size in some rows; elsewhere it reads once, few, many or a size class.

V	size	J	D	DNA	CDR3
TRBV5-6	once	TRBJ1-6	-	TGTGCCAGCAGCCCCTTGGGCCCTACAGGGCCTGGTAATTCACCCCTCCACTTT	CASSPLGPTGPGNSPLHF
TRBV28	once	TRBJ2-7	-	TGTGCCGACCGGAGCTCCTACGAGCAGTACTTC	CADRSSYEQYF
TRBV9	-	TRBJ2-5	TRBD1	TGTGCCAGCAGCGTAGGGACAGGGAGAGGGAAGACCCAGTACTTC	CASSVGTGRGKTQYF
TRBV6-6	-	TRBJ1-3	-	TGTGCCAGCTTATCGGGGACTGGAAACACCATATATTTT	CASLSGTGNTIYF
TRBV5-6	-	TRBJ2-3	-	TGTGCCAGCAGCTTTCGGGGAATAGAGAGGAGCACAGATACGCAGTATTTT	CASSFRGIERSTDTQYF
TRBV28	-	TRBJ2-7	TRBD1	TGTGCCAGCACTCGTACCGGGACAGGCTCCTACGAGCAGTACTTC	CASTRTGTGSYEQYF
TRBV6-4	once	TRBJ2-2	TRBD2	TGTGCCAGCAGTCCTAGCGGGAGTGCCGGGGAGCTGTTTTTT	CASSPSGSAGELFF
TRBV7-3	-	TRBJ2-2	TRBD1	TGTGCCAGCAGCTTGAGACAGGGAAGCACCGGGGAGCTGTTTTTT	CASSLRQGSTGELFF
TRBV18	-	TRBJ2-7	TRBD2	TGTGCCAGCTCAGCCCGACTAGCGGCCTACGAGCAGTACTTC	CASSARLAAYEQYF
TRBV3-1/TRBV3-2	-	TRBJ2-5	TRBD1	TGTGCCAGCAGCCCGGCAAGTGGGGCAGGGGGTATTGAGACCCAGTACTTC	CASSPASGAGGIETQYF
TRBV7-2	-	TRBJ2-7	-	TGTGCCAGCAGCTTTGGTGGGGAGGCGGTCTACGAGCAGTACTTC	CASSFGGEAVYEQYF
TRBV6-6	-	TRBJ1-1	TRBD1	TGTGCCAGCAGTTATGGGGGACAGGGGGGCACTGAAGCTTTCTTT	CASSYGGQGGTEAFF
TRBV5-6	-	TRBJ1-2	TRBD1	TGTGCCAGCAGTTCCGGGACAGGGTACTATGGCTACACCTTC	CASSSGTGYYGYTF
TRBV3-1/TRBV3-2	-	TRBJ2-1	-	TGTGCCAGCAGCCAAGATTGGAGCTACAATGAGCAGTTCTTC	CASSQDWSYNEQFF
TRBV7-2	-	TRBJ2-7	TRBD2	TGTGCCAGCAGCCTCCGGGACTACTACGAGCAGTACTTC	CASSLRDYYEQYF
TRBV9	-	TRBJ2-2	TRBD1	TGTGCCAGCAGCGTAGCTGGCGGGACAGGGTTAACCGGGGAGCTGTTTTTT	CASSVAGGTGLTGELFF
TRBV19	-	TRBJ2-5	TRBD2	TGTGCCAGTAGTCCGGGACTAGCGGGAGGCTATGAGACCCAGTACTTC	CASSPGLAGGYETQYF
TRBV11-3	medium-sized	TRBJ2-3	TRBD2	TGTGCCAGCAGCCACGGGGGGCTAGCGGGAGGCGCAGATACGCAGTATTTT	CASSHGGLAGGADTQYF
TRBV28	-	TRBJ2-7	-	TGTGCCAGCAGATCCCTCGGGGCCTACGAGCAGTACTTC	CASRSLGAYEQYF
TRBV20-1	-	TRBJ2-7	-	TGCAGTGCCAGACTAGTGGACGAGCAGTACTTC	CSARLVDEQYF
TRBV25-1	-	TRBJ1-3	-	TGTGCCAGCAGTGTAGGGGGCTCTGGAAACACCATATATTTT	CASSVGGSGNTIYF
TRBV25-1	-	TRBJ1-4	-	TGTGCCAGCACCCCATCGGGTGTTTGGAAACTGTTTTTT	CASTPSGVWKLFF
TRBV27	once	TRBJ2-7	-	TGTGCCAGCAGTTTTAACCCAGGGAGGTTAGGCTACGAGCAGTACTTC	CASSFNPGRLGYEQYF
TRBV28	-	TRBJ1-5	-	TGTGCCAGCAGTTTTGGAGTGCAGCCCCAGCATTTT	CASSFGVQPQHF
TRBV18	-	TRBJ2-7	-	TGTGCCAGCTCACCCGGCAGGGCCAATGCCTACGAGCAGTACTTC	CASSPGRANAYEQYF
TRBV24-1	-	TRBJ2-7	-	TGTGCCACCAGTGATTCCCACCCATTTCCCTCACTCAGCGGCCCGTGGGAGTACTTC	CATSDSHPFPSLSGPWEYF
TRBV10-1	few	TRBJ1-1	-	TGCGCCAGCAGTGAGGTCAGGGGGAACACTGAAGCTTTCTTT	CASSEVRGNTEAFF
TRBV21-1	-	TRBJ2-3	-	TGTGCCAGCAGCAATGCTATGCCCTTTAACACAGATACGCAGTATTTT	CASSNAMPFNTDTQYF
TRBV7-3	-	TRBJ2-1	TRBD2	TGTGCCAGCAGCCCCCAGGCGGCGGGAGGAAGGAATGAGCAGTTCTTC	CASSPQAAGGRNEQFF
TRBV6-5	-	TRBJ1-1	-	TGTGCCAGCAACCAGGGTCCCGAAGCTTTCTTT	CASNQGPEAFF
TRBV29-1	-	TRBJ1-1	-	TGCAGCGTTTTTGGGGAGCGGACTGAAGCTTTCTTT	CSVFGERTEAFF
TRBV29-1	-	TRBJ1-4	TRBD1	TGCAGCGTCCGACAGGGGCCTAATGAAAAACTGTTTTTT	CSVRQGPNEKLFF
TRBV5-1	-	TRBJ1-6	TRBD1	TGCGCCAGCAGCTTGGGACAGGGGGCATTTTCACCCCTCCACTTT	CASSLGQGAFSPLHF
TRBV9	-	TRBJ1-1	-	TGTGCCAGCAGCGACGGGGGGGCGGCAGGAACTGAAGCTTTCTTT	CASSDGGAAGTEAFF
TRBV27	-	TRBJ1-1	-	TGTGCCAGCAGTGTTGTAAGGGGAGCTTTCTTT	CASSVVRGAFF
TRBV9	-	TRBJ1-2	-	TGTGCCAGCAGTCCAACAGGGCTCTATGGCTACACCTTC	CASSPTGLYGYTF
TRBV2	-	TRBJ2-1	-	TGTGCCAGCAGTGAACAGGGTGGGTATGGTGAGCAGTTCTTC	CASSEQGGYGEQFF
TRBV11-2	-	TRBJ2-2	-	TGTGCCAGCAGCATGTCTACCACCGGGGAGCTGTTTTTT	CASSMSTTGELFF
TRBV5-1	-	TRBJ1-3	-	TGCGCCAGCAGCTCCAGGGATCCTGGAAACACCATATATTTT	CASSSRDPGNTIYF
TRBV18	once	TRBJ1-1	TRBD1	TGTGCCAGCGGGACGACAGGGAGAAGGACTGAAGCTTTCTTT	CASGTTGRRTEAFF
TRBV15	-	TRBJ1-2	TRBD1	TGTGCCACCAGCAGAGATCAAGGGACAGCTAACTATGGCTACACCTTC	CATSRDQGTANYGYTF
TRBV15	-	TRBJ1-5	TRBD1	TGTGCCACCAGCAGGGAAAGGGACAGGGGTAGCAATCAGCCCCAGCATTTT	CATSRERDRGSNQPQHF
TRBV16	once	TRBJ2-4	-	TGTGCCAGCAGCCAATCGCAGTTAGCCAAAAACATTCAGTACTTC	CASSQSQLAKNIQYF
TRBV19	-	TRBJ2-5	TRBD2	TGTGCCAGTAGTATCGGTAGCGGGGGGGCTGTAGAGACCCAGTACTTC	CASSIGSGGAVETQYF